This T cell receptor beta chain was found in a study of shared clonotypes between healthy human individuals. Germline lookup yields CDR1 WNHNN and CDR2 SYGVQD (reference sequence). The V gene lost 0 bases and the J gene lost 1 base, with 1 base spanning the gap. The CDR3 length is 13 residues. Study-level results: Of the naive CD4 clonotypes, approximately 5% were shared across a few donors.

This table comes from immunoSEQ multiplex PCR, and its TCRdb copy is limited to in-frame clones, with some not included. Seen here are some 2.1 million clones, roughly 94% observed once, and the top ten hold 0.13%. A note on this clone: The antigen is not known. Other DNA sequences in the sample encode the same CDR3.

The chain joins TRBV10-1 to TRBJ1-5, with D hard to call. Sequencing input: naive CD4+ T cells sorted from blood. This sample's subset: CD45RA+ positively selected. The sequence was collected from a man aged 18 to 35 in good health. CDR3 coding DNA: TGCGCCAGCAGTGAGTCGAGCAATCAGCCCCAGCATTTT. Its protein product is CASSESSNQPQHF.